This T cell receptor (beta chain) was identified during a study of CD8+CD57+ T cells in acquired aplastic anemia. All sequencing subjects had displayed CD8+CD57+ cell expansion on flow cytometry. Genomic DNA served as template for TCR beta VDJ and CDR3 profiling. Each CDR3 protein gets one entry after TCRdb re-called the reads with MiXCR. The sample has some 200,000 distinct CDR3 sequences, roughly half seen once. The CDR3 has 16 residues. The germline gives CDR1 SQVTM, CDR2 ANQGSEA. Trimming stripped 6 bases from V and 1 base from J, with 19 bases between. This clonotype was sampled from a human donor with aplastic anemia. The chain employs TRBV29-1 and TRBJ1-5, with D maybe TRBD1 (5 bases). Sequencing was carried out using sorted CD4+, CD8+, or CD8+CD57+ T cells (not recorded which) from PBMCs. Written as DNA, the CDR3 is TGCAGCGTCAAAAGGCAGGGTTGGGTAAGCAATCAGCCCCAGCATTTT. Translation: CSVKRQGWVSNQPQHF.